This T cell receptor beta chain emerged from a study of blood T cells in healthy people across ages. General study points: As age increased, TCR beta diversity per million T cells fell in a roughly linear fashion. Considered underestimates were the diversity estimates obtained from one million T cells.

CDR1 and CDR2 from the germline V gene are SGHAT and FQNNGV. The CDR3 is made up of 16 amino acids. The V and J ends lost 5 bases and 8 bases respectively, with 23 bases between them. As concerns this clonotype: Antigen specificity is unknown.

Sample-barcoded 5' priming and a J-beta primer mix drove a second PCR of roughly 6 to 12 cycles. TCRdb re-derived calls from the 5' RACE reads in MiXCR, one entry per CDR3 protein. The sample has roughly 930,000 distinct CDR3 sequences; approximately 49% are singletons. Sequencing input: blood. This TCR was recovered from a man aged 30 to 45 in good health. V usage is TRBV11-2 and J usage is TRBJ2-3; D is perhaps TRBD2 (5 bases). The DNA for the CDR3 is TGTGCCAGCAGCCCCCCCGAGGGAGATAGCGTAACTACGCAGTATTTT. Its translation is CASSPPEGDSVTTQYF.